One and the same sample provided the 25 T cell receptor beta chains below, sequenced in a study of T cell repertoires in aging, cancer and after chemotherapy. Rearranged V-D-J TRB sequences were amplified with a mixed TRB-A/B primer pool. Using its own MiXCR run on the multiplex PCR reads, TCRdb lists one record per CDR3 protein. The data show approximately 2,300 distinct CDR3 sequences, roughly half seen once. Peripheral blood genomic DNA, not sorted cells or RNA, was the template. Sequenced material: blood. These receptors were obtained from a human donor with a solid tumor.

The V call is TRBV10-3, the J call TRBJ1-5; possibly TRBD1 for D (5 bases). CDR1 and CDR2 from the germline V gene are ENHRY and SYGVKD. Trimming pared 8 bases from V and 3 bases from J, leaving 14 bases between. The CDR3 covers 14 residues. The CDR3 bases are TGTGCCATCGGGCAGGGTGGAGACAATCAGCCCCAGCATTTT. Residues: CAIGQGGDNQPQHF.

This clonotype was counted a single time. The chain has TRBV10-3 and TRBJ1-5; the match to TRBD1 covers 8 bases. The CDR3 length is 15 residues. Germline CDR1 reads ENHRY; CDR2 reads SYGVKD. Trimming cost V 5 bases and J 2 bases; bases outside gene matches: 5. The CDR3 coding sequence is TGTGCCATCAGTTCTGGACAGGGTGGCAATCAGCCCCAGCATTTT. As protein: CAISSGQGGNQPQHF.

The rearrangement joins TRBV18 to TRBJ1-5; 9 bases align to TRBD1. The CDR3 loop spans 15 amino acids. Per the germline V gene, CDR1 is KGHSH and CDR2 is LQKENI. J gave up 7 bases and V 3 bases, and 7 bases lay outside the gene matches. The CDR3 here is CASSPRQGVGQPQHF. CDR3 DNA: TGTGCCAGCTCACCGCGACAGGGGGTGGGCCAGCCCCAGCATTTT.

This clonotype was seen a handful of times. CDR3 sequence reads: CASRQTPNYGYTF. As DNA, the CDR3 is TGTGCCAGCAGACAAACCCCTAACTATGGCTACACCTTC. V usage is TRBV6-5 and J usage is TRBJ1-2; D gene ambiguous. The CDR3 is 13 residues long. V lost 6 bases and J 0 bases, leaving 8 bases between the germline ends. CDR1 and CDR2 from the germline V gene are MNHEY and SVGAGI.

The rearrangement uses TRBV20-1 and TRBJ2-2; TRBD2 aligns across 10 bases. In germline, CDR1 is DFQATT, CDR2 SNEGSKA (reference sequence). The V segment lost 3 bases and the J segment 1 base; nucleotides outside the gene matches: 5. This CDR3 is built from 16 residues. CDR3 sequence: CSASRSGGENTGELFF. The DNA for the CDR3 is TGCAGTGCTAGCCGAAGCGGGGGGGAGAACACCGGGGAGCTGTTTTTT.

This chain joins TRBV12-3 or TRBV12-4 and TRBJ1-5, with unresolved D. V lost 4 bases to trimming and J lost 7 bases, with 8 bases between them. This CDR3 has 12 amino acids. The chain's CDR3 is CASSSPGQPQHF. CDR3 nucleotide sequence: TGTGCCAGCAGTTCCCCTGGGCAGCCCCAGCATTTT.

CDR3 amino acids: CASSLGTGEAYGYTF. The CDR3, as DNA: TGCGCCAGCAGCCTAGGGACAGGGGAGGCCTATGGCTACACCTTC. This chain links TRBV5-1 with TRBJ1-2; 10 bases match TRBD1. The V gene end was trimmed by 4 bases and the J gene end by 4 bases; junction bases not matched to a gene: 7. Germline V CDR1 and CDR2: SGHRS, YFSETQ. The CDR3 loop spans 15 amino acids.

The chain uses TRBV20-1 and TRBJ2-7; 10 bases are a match to TRBD1. Germline V gene lookup returns CDR1 DFQATT and CDR2 SNEGSKA (reference sequence). V lost 6 bases and J lost 3; bases outside the gene matches: 8. The CDR3 spans 14 residues. Written as DNA, the CDR3 is TGCAGTGCAACCGGGACAGGGGTGATCTACGAGCAGTACTTC. Translated, it gives CSATGTGVIYEQYF.

This chain uses TRBV29-1 with TRBJ2-3; D unclear. The CDR3 covers 11 residues. The germline V and J ends were trimmed by 3 bases and 4 bases, with 5 bases remaining between them. Germline V gene data show CDR1 as SQVTM and CDR2 as ANQGSEA. The CDR3: CSVENSDTQYF. Written as DNA, the CDR3 is TGCAGCGTTGAGAACTCAGATACGCAGTATTTT.

The chain has TRBV6-6 and TRBJ1-2, with D unresolved. From germline, CDR1 is MNHNY and CDR2 SVGAGI (reference sequence). V lost 2 bases and J lost 4, with 5 bases in between. The CDR3 has 12 residues. The CDR3 region is CASSYTLYGYTF. The CDR3 region has the DNA TGTGCCAGCAGTTACACCCTCTATGGCTACACCTTC.

V gene TRBV19 combines with J gene TRBJ1-1, with 8 bases lining up with TRBD1. This CDR3 comprises 15 residues. The V and J ends lost 1 base and 7 bases, in that order; junction bases with no gene match: 8. Germline CDR1 LNHDA, CDR2 SQIVND (reference sequence). CDR3 in DNA: TGTGCCAGTAGTATAGTCGGACAGGGCTCGAATGAAGCTTTCTTT. Amino acids: CASSIVGQGSNEAFF.

The rearrangement uses TRBV5-6 and TRBJ1-1; no firm D call. The CDR3 is 13 amino acids. Germline V CDR1 and CDR2: SGHDT, YYEEEE. The V and J ends lost 1 base and 3 bases respectively, with 7 bases between them. CDR3 amino acids: CASSLQTDTEAFF. The CDR3 bases are TGTGCCAGCAGCTTGCAGACTGACACTGAAGCTTTCTTT.

The chain employs TRBV20-1 and TRBJ1-2; maybe TRBD1 (6 bases). Trimming took off 3 bases at V and 3 bases at J, with 14 bases between the two ends. CDR3 size: 14 residues. Germline assignment: CDR1 DFQATT and CDR2 SNEGSKA (reference sequence). As DNA, the CDR3 is TGCAGTGCTAGGGACGCCGGGACATACTATGGCTACACCTTC. Amino acids: CSARDAGTYYGYTF.

The V call is TRBV6-1, the J call TRBJ2-3; TRBD1 matches at 9 bases. The junction had 7 bases not matched to a gene; V was cut back by 7 bases and J by 5 bases. In germline, CDR1 is MNHNS, CDR2 SASEGT. This CDR3 contains 14 residues. The CDR3 DNA reads TGTGCCAGCAAGGGCGGGACAGGGATAGATACGCAGTATTTT. Amino acids: CASKGGTGIDTQYF.

The chain has TRBV19 and TRBJ1-2; 10 bases align to TRBD1. With V trimmed by 6 bases and J by 8 bases, 6 bases remained unmatched. The CDR3 consists of 13 residues. Germline CDR1 and CDR2: LNHDA and SQIVND (reference sequence). CDR3 DNA: TGTGCCAGTAGAGGGGACAGGGGCGGAGGCTACACCTTC. As protein: CASRGDRGGGYTF.

The V gene is TRBV12-3 or TRBV12-4, the J gene TRBJ1-2, with D unclear. V was pared by 2 bases and J by 8 bases, with 12 bases between. The CDR3 spans 13 residues. The CDR3 DNA reads as TGTGCCAGCAGTTTACTCAGCGGCGGCGGCTACACCTTC. It encodes CASSLLSGGGYTF.

The chain combines TRBV29-1 with TRBJ1-2; D ambiguous. Trimming stripped 4 bases from V and 3 bases from J, with 9 bases between. The CDR3 has 12 residues. Germline CDR1 reads SQVTM; CDR2 reads ANQGSEA. CDR3 nucleotide sequence: TGCAGCGTTGTAGGGCCCGACTATGGCTACACCTTC. Translated: CSVVGPDYGYTF.

The V and J genes are TRBV12-3 or TRBV12-4 and TRBJ2-1, with D hard to call. V was cut by 4 bases and J by 8 bases, with 15 bases left in between. The CDR3 has 14 amino acids. The CDR3 spells CASSYGGPRDEQFF. The CDR3 DNA sequence: TGTGCCAGCAGTTACGGCGGCCCTAGAGATGAGCAGTTCTTC.

This sequence joins TRBV6-1 and TRBJ2-7; possibly TRBD1 or TRBD2 for D (5 bases each). V shed 6 bases and J shed 5 bases, with 17 bases lying between them. The CDR3 totals 14 residues. Germline V gives CDR1 MNHNS, CDR2 SASEGT. DNA of the CDR3: TGTGCCAGCAGCCGGGACGGAACTCCGGACGAGCAGTACTTC. This gives the protein CASSRDGTPDEQYF.

V and J are TRBV7-2 and TRBJ1-5; D perhaps matches TRBD1 (6 bases). Germline V gene lookup returns CDR1 SGHTA and CDR2 FQGNSA. The V end lost 4 bases, the J end lost 3 bases, and 19 bases lay between the germline ends. The CDR3 contains 17 residues. The CDR3 sequence is CASSSFPRGGANQPQHF. DNA for the CDR3: TGTGCCAGCAGCTCCTTCCCCAGGGGAGGGGCCAATCAGCCCCAGCATTTT. The full variable domain, with the rest looked up from reference TRBV7-2 and TRBJ1-5, is GAGVSQSPSNKVTEKGKDVELRCDPISGHTALYWYRQSLGQGLEFLIYFQGNSAPDKSGLPSDRFSAERTGGSVSTLTIQRTQQEDSAVYLCASSSFPRGGANQPQHFGDGTRLSIL.

This chain connects TRBV5-6 to TRBJ1-1, with D tentatively TRBD1 (5 bases). The germline CDR1 and CDR2 sequences are SGHDT and YYEEEE. CDR3 length equals 13 residues. V was trimmed by 3 bases and J by 0 bases, leaving 6 bases between them. CDR3 in amino acids: CASSWDLNTEAFF. The DNA of the CDR3 is TGTGCCAGCAGCTGGGACCTGAACACTGAAGCTTTCTTT. Supplemented by reference TRBV5-6 and TRBJ1-1, the full variable domain reads DAGVTQSPTHLIKTRGQQVTLRCSPKSGHDTVSWYQQALGQGPQFIFQYYEEEERQRGNFPDRFSGHQFPNYSSELNVNALLLGDSALYLCASSWDLNTEAFFGQGTRLTVV.

Only a few counts were recorded for this clonotype. This chain connects TRBV15 to TRBJ1-1; maybe TRBD1 (6 bases). Trimming left V 4 bases short and J 1 base short, with 16 bases between. This CDR3 has 16 amino acids. CDR1 is LNHNV and CDR2 is YYDKDF in the germline V gene (reference sequence). CDR3: CATSTFPGQPNTEAFF. The DNA of the CDR3 is TGTGCCACCAGCACCTTTCCGGGACAACCGAACACTGAAGCTTTCTTT.

This clonotype was detected only a few times. V usage is TRBV13 and J usage is TRBJ1-6; D remains unclear. The CDR3 covers 12 residues. CDR1 is PRHDT and CDR2 is FYEKMQ in the germline V gene (reference sequence). Trimming left V 1 base short and J 10 bases short, with 5 bases between. In nucleotides, the CDR3 is TGTGCCAGCAGCTTAGCTCGATCACCCCTCCACTTT. Protein: CASSLARSPLHF.

The rearrangement joins TRBV18 to TRBJ1-4; TRBD1 matches 7 bases. The V gene end was trimmed by 8 bases and the J gene end by 6 bases; junction bases not matched to a gene: 9. Germline V gene lookup returns CDR1 KGHSH and CDR2 LQKENI. The CDR3 has 14 residues. The CDR3 coding sequence is TGTGCCAGCACGGAGGGACAGTGGGATGAAAAACTGTTTTTT. Protein: CASTEGQWDEKLFF.

The rearrangement links TRBV20-1 to TRBJ1-6; TRBD1 matches at 10 bases. Losses at the gene ends were 6 bases for V and 10 bases for J; bases not matched to a gene: 6. The CDR3 has 13 amino acids. Germline V CDR1 and CDR2: DFQATT, SNEGSKA (reference sequence). Here the CDR3 reads CSARQGAQSPLHF. CDR3 bases: TGCAGTGCCAGACAGGGGGCTCAATCACCCCTCCACTTT.